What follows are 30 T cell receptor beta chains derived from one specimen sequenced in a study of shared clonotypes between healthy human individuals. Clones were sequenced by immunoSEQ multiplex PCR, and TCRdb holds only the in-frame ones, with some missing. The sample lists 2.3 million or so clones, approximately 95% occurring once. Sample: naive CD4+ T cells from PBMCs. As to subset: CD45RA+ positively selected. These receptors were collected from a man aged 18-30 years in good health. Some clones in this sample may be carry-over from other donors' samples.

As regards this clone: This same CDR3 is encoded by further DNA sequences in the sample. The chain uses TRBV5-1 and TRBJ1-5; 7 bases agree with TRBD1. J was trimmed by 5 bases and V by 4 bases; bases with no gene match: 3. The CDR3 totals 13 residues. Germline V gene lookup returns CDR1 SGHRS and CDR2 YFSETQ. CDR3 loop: CASSIDRDQPQHF. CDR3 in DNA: TGCGCCAGCAGCATCGACAGGGATCAGCCCCAGCATTTT.

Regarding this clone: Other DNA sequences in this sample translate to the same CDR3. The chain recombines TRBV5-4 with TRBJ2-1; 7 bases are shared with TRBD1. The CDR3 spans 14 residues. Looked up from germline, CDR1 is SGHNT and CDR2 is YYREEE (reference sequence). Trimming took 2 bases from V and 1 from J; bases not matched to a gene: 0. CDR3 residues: CASSLQGSYNEQFF. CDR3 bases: TGTGCCAGCAGCTTACAGGGGTCCTACAATGAGCAGTTCTTC. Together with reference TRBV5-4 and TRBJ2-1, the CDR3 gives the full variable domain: ETGVTQSPTHLIKTRGQQVTLRCSSQSGHNTVSWYQQALGQGPQFIFQYYREEENGRGNFPPRFSGLQFPNYSSELNVNALELDDSALYLCASSLQGSYNEQFFGPGTRLTVL.

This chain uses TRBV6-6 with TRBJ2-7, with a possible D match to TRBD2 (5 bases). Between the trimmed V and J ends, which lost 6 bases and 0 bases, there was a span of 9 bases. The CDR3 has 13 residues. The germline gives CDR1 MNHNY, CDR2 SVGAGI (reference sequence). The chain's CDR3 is CASSAGSSYEQYF. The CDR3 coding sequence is TGTGCCAGCAGCGCGGGTAGCTCCTACGAGCAGTACTTC.

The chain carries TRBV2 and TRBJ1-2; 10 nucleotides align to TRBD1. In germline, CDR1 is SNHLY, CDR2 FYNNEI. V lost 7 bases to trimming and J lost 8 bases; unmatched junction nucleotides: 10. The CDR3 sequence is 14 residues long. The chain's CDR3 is CASIPTGGAGGYTF. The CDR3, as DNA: TGTGCCAGCATCCCGACAGGGGGCGCCGGGGGCTACACCTTC.

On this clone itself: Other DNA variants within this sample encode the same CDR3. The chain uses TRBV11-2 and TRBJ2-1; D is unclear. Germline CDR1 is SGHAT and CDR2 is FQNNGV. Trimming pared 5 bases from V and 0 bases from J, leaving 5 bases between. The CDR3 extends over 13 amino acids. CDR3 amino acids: CASSPSSYNEQFF. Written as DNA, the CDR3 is TGTGCCAGCAGCCCCTCCTCCTACAATGAGCAGTTCTTC.

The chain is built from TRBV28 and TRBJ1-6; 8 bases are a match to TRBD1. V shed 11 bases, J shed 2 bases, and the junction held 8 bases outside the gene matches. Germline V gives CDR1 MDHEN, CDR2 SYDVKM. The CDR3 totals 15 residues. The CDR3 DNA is TGTGCCGGGAAAGACAGGGGCGCCTATAATTCACCCCTCCACTTT. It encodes CAGKDRGAYNSPLHF.

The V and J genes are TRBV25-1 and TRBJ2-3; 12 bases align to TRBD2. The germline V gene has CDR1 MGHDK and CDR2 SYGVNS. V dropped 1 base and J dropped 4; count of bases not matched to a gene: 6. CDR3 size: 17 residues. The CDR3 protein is CASSESSGRAHPDTQYF. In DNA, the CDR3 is TGTGCCAGCAGTGAATCTAGCGGGAGGGCCCATCCAGATACGCAGTATTTT.

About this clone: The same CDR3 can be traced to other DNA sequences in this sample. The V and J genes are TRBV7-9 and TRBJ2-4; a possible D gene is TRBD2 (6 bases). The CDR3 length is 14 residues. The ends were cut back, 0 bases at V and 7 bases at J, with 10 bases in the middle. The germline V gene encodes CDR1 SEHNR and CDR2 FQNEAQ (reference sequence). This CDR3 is CASSLAGGGNIQYF. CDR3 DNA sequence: TGTGCCAGCAGCTTAGCGGGAGGAGGGAACATTCAGTACTTC.

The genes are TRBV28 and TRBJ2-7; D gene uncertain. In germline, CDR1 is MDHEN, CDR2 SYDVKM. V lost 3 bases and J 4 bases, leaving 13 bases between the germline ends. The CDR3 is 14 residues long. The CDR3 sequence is CASSLARQLYEQYF. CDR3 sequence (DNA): TGTGCCAGCAGTTTGGCCAGGCAACTTTACGAGCAGTACTTC.

The CDR3 region is CASRSGRGSYEQYF. Here the CDR3 DNA reads TGTGCCAGCAGATCGGGACGGGGCTCCTACGAGCAGTACTTC. The chain joins TRBV2 to TRBJ2-7; D is possibly TRBD1 or TRBD2 (5 bases each). Per germline, CDR1 SNHLY and CDR2 FYNNEI. The CDR3 runs to 14 residues. V dropped 6 bases and J dropped 0 bases, with 12 bases sitting between them.

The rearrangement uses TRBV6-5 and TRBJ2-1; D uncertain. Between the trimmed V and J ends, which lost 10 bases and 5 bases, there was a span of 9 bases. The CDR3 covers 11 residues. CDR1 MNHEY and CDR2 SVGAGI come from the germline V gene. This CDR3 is CATTRNNEQFF. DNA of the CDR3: TGTGCCACCACCCGAAACAATGAGCAGTTCTTC.

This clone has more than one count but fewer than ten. DNA of the CDR3: TGCGCCAGCAGCGTTGACAGGGCAATTAACACTGAAGCTTTCTTT. Translating gives CASSVDRAINTEAFF. The gene calls are TRBV5-1 and TRBJ1-1; the match to TRBD1 covers 7 bases. CDR3 size: 15 residues. The germline V gene has CDR1 SGHRS and CDR2 YFSETQ. The V gene end was trimmed by 4 bases and the J gene end by 2 bases; junction bases not matched to a gene: 8. The whole variable domain, filled in from reference TRBV5-1 and TRBJ1-1, reads KAGVTQTPRYLIKTRGQQVTLSCSPISGHRSVSWYQQTPGQGLQFLFEYFSETQRNKGNFPGRFSGRQFSNSRSEMNVSTLELGDSALYLCASSVDRAINTEAFFGQGTRLTVV.

The CDR3 DNA reads as TGTGCCATCAGTGGGGCCGGCCCTGAGCAGTTCTTC. It specifies CAISGAGPEQFF. The rearrangement links TRBV10-3 to TRBJ2-1; D remains unclear. V lost 4 bases and J 9 bases, leaving 10 bases between the germline ends. Germline-derived CDR1 and CDR2 are ENHRY and SYGVKD. The CDR3 sequence is 12 residues long.

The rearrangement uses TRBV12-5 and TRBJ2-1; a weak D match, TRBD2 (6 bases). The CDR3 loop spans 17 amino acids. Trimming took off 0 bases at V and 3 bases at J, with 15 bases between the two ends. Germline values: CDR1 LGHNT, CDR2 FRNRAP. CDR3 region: CASGLVRVRDDYNEQFF. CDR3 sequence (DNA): TGTGCTAGTGGTTTGGTACGGGTGCGGGACGACTACAATGAGCAGTTCTTC.

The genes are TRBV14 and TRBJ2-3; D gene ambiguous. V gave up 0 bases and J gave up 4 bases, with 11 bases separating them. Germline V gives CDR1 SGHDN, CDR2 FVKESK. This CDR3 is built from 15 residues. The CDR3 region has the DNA TGTGCCAGCAGCCAAGATAGAGTTGGGGCAGATACGCAGTATTTT. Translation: CASSQDRVGADTQYF.

This chain's CDR3 is CASRRPGGTGELFF. As DNA, the CDR3 is TGCGCCAGCAGACGACCCGGGGGAACCGGGGAGCTGTTTTTT. The rearrangement joins TRBV4-1 to TRBJ2-2; possible D gene TRBD2, 6 bases. The CDR3 runs 14 residues. CDR1 and CDR2 (germline): MGHRA, YSYEKL. V lost 6 bases, J lost 5 bases, and 13 bases lay in between.

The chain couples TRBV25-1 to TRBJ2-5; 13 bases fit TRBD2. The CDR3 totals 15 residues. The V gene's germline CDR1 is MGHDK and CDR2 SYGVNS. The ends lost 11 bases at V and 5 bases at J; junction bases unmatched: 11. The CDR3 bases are TGTGCCGCTCAACTAGCGGGAGGGCCAAGGGAGACCCAGTACTTC. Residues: CAAQLAGGPRETQYF.

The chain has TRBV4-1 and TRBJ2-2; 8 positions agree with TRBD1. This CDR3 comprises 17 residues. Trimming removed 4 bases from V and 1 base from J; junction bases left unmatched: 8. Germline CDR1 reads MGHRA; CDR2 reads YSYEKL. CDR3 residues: CASSPLDRGWNTGELFF. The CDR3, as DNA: TGCGCCAGCAGCCCGCTCGACAGGGGATGGAACACCGGGGAGCTGTTTTTT.

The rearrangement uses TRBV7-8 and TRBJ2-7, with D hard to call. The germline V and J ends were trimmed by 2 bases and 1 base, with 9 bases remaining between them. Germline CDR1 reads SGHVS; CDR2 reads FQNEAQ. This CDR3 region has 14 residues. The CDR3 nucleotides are TGTGCCAGCAGCTTACCAAACCATTCCTACGAGCAGTACTTC. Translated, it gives CASSLPNHSYEQYF.

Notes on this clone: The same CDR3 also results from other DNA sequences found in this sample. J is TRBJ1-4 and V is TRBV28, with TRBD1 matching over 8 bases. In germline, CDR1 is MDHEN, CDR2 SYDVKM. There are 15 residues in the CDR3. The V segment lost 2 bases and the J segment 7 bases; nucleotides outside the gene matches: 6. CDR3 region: CASSLLGQGGEKLFF. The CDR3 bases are TGTGCCAGCAGTTTACTCGGACAGGGAGGTGAAAAACTGTTTTTT. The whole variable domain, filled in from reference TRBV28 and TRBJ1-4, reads DVKVTQSSRYLVKRTGEKVFLECVQDMDHENMFWYRQDPGLGLRLIYFSYDVKMKEKGDIPEGYSVSREKKERFSLILESASTNQTSMYLCASSLLGQGGEKLFFGSGTQLSVL.

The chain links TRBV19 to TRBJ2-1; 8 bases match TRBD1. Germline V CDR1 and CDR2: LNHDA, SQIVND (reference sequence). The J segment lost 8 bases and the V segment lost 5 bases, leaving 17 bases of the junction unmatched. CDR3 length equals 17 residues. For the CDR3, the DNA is TGTGCCAGTAGTCCTCGGACAGGGACTCCCCACAATTATGAGCAGTTCTTC. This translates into CASSPRTGTPHNYEQFF. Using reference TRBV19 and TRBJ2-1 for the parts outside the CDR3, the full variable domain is DGGITQSPKYLFRKEGQNVTLSCEQNLNHDAMYWYRQDPGQGLRLIYYSQIVNDFQKGDIAEGYSVSREKKESFPLTVTSAQKNPTAFYLCASSPRTGTPHNYEQFFGPGTRLTVL.

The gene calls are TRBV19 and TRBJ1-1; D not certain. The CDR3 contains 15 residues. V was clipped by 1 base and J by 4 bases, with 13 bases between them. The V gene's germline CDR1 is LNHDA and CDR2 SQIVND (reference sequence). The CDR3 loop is CASSIVKFLGTEAFF. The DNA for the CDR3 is TGTGCCAGTAGTATAGTTAAGTTCTTGGGCACTGAAGCTTTCTTT.

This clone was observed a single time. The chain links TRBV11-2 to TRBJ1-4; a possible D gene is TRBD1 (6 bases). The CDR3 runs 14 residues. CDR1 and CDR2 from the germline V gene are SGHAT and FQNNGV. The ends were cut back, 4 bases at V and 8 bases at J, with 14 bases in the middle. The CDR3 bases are TGTGCCAGCAGCTCCGTCCGGGACAAGGAAAAACTGTTTTTT. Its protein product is CASSSVRDKEKLFF. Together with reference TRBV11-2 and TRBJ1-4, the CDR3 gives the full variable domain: EAGVAQSPRYKIIEKRQSVAFWCNPISGHATLYWYQQILGQGPKLLIQFQNNGVVDDSQLPKDRFSAERLKGVDSTLKIQPAKLEDSAVYLCASSSVRDKEKLFFGSGTQLSVL.

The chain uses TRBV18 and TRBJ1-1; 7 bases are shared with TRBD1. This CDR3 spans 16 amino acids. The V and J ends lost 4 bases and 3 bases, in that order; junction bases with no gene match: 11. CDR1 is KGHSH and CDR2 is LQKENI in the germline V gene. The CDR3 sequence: CASSLLTGVVYTEAFF. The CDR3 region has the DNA TGTGCCAGCTCACTGCTTACAGGGGTTGTGTACACTGAAGCTTTCTTT.

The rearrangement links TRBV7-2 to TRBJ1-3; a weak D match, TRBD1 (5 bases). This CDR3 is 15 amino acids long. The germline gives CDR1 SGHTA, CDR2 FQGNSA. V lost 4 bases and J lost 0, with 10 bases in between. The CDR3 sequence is CASSWGRSSGNTIYF. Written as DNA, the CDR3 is TGTGCCAGCAGCTGGGGACGGAGCTCTGGAAACACCATATATTTT.

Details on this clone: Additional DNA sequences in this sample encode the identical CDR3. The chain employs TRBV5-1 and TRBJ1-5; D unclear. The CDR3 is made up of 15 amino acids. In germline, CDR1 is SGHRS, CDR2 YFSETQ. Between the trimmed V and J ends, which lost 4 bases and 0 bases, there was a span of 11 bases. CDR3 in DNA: TGCGCCAGCAGCCTCGGGTCGAGTAGCAATCAGCCCCAGCATTTT. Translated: CASSLGSSSNQPQHF.

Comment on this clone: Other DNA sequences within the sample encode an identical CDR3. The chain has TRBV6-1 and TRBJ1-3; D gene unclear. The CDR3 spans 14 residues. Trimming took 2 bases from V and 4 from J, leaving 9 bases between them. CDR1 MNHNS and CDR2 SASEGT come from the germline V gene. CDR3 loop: CASSERGSGNTIYF. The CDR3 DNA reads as TGTGCCAGCAGTGAAAGAGGGTCCGGAAACACCATATATTTT.

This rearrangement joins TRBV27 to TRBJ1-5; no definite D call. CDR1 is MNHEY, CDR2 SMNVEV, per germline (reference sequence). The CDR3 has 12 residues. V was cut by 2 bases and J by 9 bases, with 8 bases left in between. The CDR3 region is CASSLAEGPQHF. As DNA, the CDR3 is TGTGCCAGCAGTTTAGCCGAAGGGCCCCAGCATTTT.

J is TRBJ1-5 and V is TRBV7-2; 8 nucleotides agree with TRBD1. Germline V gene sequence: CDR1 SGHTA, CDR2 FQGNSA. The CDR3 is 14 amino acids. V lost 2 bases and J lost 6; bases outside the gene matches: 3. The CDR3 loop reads CASSLQGAGQPQHF. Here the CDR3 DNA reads TGTGCCAGCAGCTTACAGGGGGCGGGTCAGCCCCAGCATTTT.

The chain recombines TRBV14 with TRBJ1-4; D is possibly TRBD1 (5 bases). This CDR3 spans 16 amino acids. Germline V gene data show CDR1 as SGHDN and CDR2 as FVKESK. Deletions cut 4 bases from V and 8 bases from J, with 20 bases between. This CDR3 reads CASSRPRDARREKLFF. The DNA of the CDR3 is TGTGCCAGCAGCCGACCACGGGACGCCCGGAGGGAAAAACTGTTTTTT.